Following are 18 T cell receptor beta chains from one sample sequenced in a study of blood T cell repertoires in COVID-19. Using immunoSEQ multiplex PCR, the repertoire was profiled, and TCRdb retains in-frame clones only, with some absent. In the table there are about 430,000 clones, about 88% of which are singletons. Sequencing was performed on PBMCs or T cells enriched from blood (not recorded which). The receptors come from a young woman who had been exposed to COVID-19.

The rearrangement links TRBV10-2 to TRBJ1-2, with 11 bases aligning to TRBD1. The CDR3 has 15 amino acids. With V trimmed by 4 bases and J by 12 bases, 13 bases remained unmatched. Per the germline V gene, CDR1 is WSHSY and CDR2 is SAAADI. CDR3 DNA: TGCGCCAGCAGTGTGACGGGACAGGGGGTACCCGGCGACACCTTC. Translation gives CASSVTGQGVPGDTF.

A remark on this clone: A junction boundary mismatches the germline segment, possibly from a read error. The CDR3 loop reads CASRLGGLTGELFF. CDR3 DNA: TGTGCCAGCAGATTGGGGGGCCTCACCGGGGAGCTGTTTTTT. This sequence joins TRBV5-4 and TRBJ2-2; D assignment may be TRBD1 or TRBD2 (6 bases each). Germline V lookup: CDR1 SGHNT, CDR2 YYREEE (reference sequence). This CDR3 has 14 amino acids.

This clone showed up just a few times. The chain has TRBV6-5 and TRBJ2-2, with 8 bases fitting TRBD2. The CDR3 is 16 residues long. Germline loops: CDR1 MNHEY, CDR2 SVGAGI. V was clipped by 0 bases and J by 6 bases; unmatched bases: 6. The CDR3 here is CASSYSKTSVPGELFF. The CDR3 nucleotides read TGTGCCAGCAGTTACTCGAAGACTAGCGTCCCCGGGGAGCTGTTTTTT.

The chain couples TRBV18 to TRBJ1-1; D is unclear. V dropped 5 bases and J dropped 1 base, with 5 bases sitting between them. This CDR3 region has 12 residues. Germline CDR1 is KGHSH and CDR2 is LQKENI. In nucleotides, the CDR3 is TGTGCCAGCTCAAACAGGAACACTGAAGCTTTCTTT. This translates into CASSNRNTEAFF.

The rearrangement links TRBV4-1 to TRBJ2-7; D is uncertain. V was clipped by 1 base and J by 0 bases, with 10 bases between them. The germline CDR1 and CDR2 sequences are MGHRA and YSYEKL. This CDR3 has 15 amino acids. The CDR3 here is CASSQVAGVSYEQYF. The CDR3 DNA reads TGCGCCAGCAGCCAAGTTGCCGGAGTCTCCTACGAGCAGTACTTC.

The chain combines TRBV9 with TRBJ1-1, with D unclear. The CDR3 contains 14 residues. Germline-derived CDR1 and CDR2 are SGDLS and YYNGEE. Deletions cut 3 bases from V and 4 bases from J, with 13 bases between. CDR3 region: CASSAHSLATEAFF. CDR3 in DNA: TGTGCCAGCAGCGCACATTCCCTCGCCACTGAAGCTTTCTTT.

The chain carries TRBV6-5 and TRBJ1-4; TRBD1 agrees at 9 bases. The V segment lost 6 bases and the J segment 8 bases; nucleotides outside the gene matches: 7. Germline loops: CDR1 MNHEY, CDR2 SVGAGI. The CDR3 consists of 14 residues. The CDR3 loop reads CASRTDRGNEKLFF. The CDR3 nucleotides read TGTGCCAGCAGAACGGACAGGGGAAACGAAAAACTGTTTTTT.

This chain connects TRBV19 to TRBJ2-7; possible D gene TRBD1, 6 bases. The CDR3 consists of 14 residues. Germline-derived CDR1 and CDR2 are LNHDA and SQIVND (reference sequence). Trimming shortened V by 5 bases and J by 0 bases, and 11 bases separated the two germline ends. In nucleotides, the CDR3 is TGTGCCAGTAGTCGGGACACGAACTCCTACGAGCAGTACTTC. Its translation: CASSRDTNSYEQYF.

V usage is TRBV5-6 and J usage is TRBJ1-5, with D tentatively TRBD1 (5 bases). V gave up 1 base and J gave up 2 bases, with 13 bases separating them. Germline V gene data show CDR1 as SGHDT and CDR2 as YYEEEE. The CDR3 is 16 residues long. The CDR3 DNA is TGTGCCAGCAGCTTGAGACAGCCGGCGGGCAATCAGCCCCAGCATTTT. This sequence encodes CASSLRQPAGNQPQHF.

The chain is built from TRBV19 and TRBJ1-2, with 11 bases fitting TRBD1. The CDR3 contains 14 residues. Germline V gene data show CDR1 as LNHDA and CDR2 as SQIVND (reference sequence). V shed 5 bases and J 6 bases; nucleotides not matched to a gene: 5. The chain's CDR3 is CASSSGQGVNGYTF. CDR3 bases: TGTGCCAGTAGTTCGGGACAGGGGGTAAATGGCTACACCTTC.

The chain recombines TRBV6-5 with TRBJ2-2; 7 positions agree with TRBD1. The CDR3 spans 15 residues. Germline CDR1 MNHEY, CDR2 SVGAGI. The trim removed 2 bases at V and 6 bases at J, leaving 6 bases unmatched. This CDR3 reads CASSYHLTGAGELFF. In DNA form, the CDR3 reads TGTGCCAGCAGTTACCACCTCACAGGGGCCGGGGAGCTGTTTTTT.

V gene TRBV6-5 combines with J gene TRBJ1-1; possibly TRBD1 for D (5 bases). The germline V gene encodes CDR1 MNHEY and CDR2 SVGAGI. V shed 4 bases and J shed 9 bases, with 9 bases lying between them. There are 11 residues in the CDR3. CDR3 amino acids: CASSSTDKAFF. The CDR3 nucleotides read TGTGCCAGCAGTTCGACAGATAAAGCTTTCTTT.

Notes on this clone: A junction boundary mismatches the germline segment, possibly from a read error. The chain couples TRBV7-7 to TRBJ2-5; 15 nucleotides match TRBD2. Germline V gives CDR1 SSHAT, CDR2 FNYEAQ (reference sequence). This CDR3 contains 16 residues. CDR3 sequence reads: CASSPGLAGGPETQYF. The CDR3, as DNA: TGTGCTAGCAGCCCAGGACTAGCGGGGGGGCCGGAGACCCAGTACTTC. The full variable domain, completed using reference TRBV7-7 and TRBJ2-5, is GAGVSQSPRYKVTKRGQDVTLRCDPISSHATLYWYQQALGQGPEFLTYFNYEAQPDKSGLPSDRFSAERPEGSISTLTIQRTEQRDSAMYRCASSPGLAGGPETQYFGPGTRLLVL.

V is TRBV19 and J is TRBJ1-1; a weak D match, TRBD1 (6 bases). The CDR3 is 17 residues long. Germline CDR1 is LNHDA and CDR2 is SQIVND (reference sequence). Trimming removed 1 base from V and 4 bases from J, with 19 bases in between. The CDR3: CASSIALGHQGSTEAFF. DNA of the CDR3: TGTGCCAGTAGTATAGCCCTGGGACACCAGGGGAGCACTGAAGCTTTCTTT.

V usage is TRBV18 and J usage is TRBJ2-3; possible D gene TRBD2, 7 bases. The CDR3 consists of 14 residues. Trimming took 6 bases from V and 6 from J, leaving 16 bases between them. Germline V gene data show CDR1 as KGHSH and CDR2 as LQKENI. The CDR3 reads CASSLSGGGDTQYF. The CDR3 DNA reads as TGTGCCAGCTCCCTATCGGGGGGCGGGGATACGCAGTATTTT.

This rearrangement joins TRBV18 to TRBJ2-7; a weak D match, TRBD1 (5 bases). Germline loops: CDR1 KGHSH, CDR2 LQKENI. CDR3 length equals 16 residues. V lost 0 bases and J 2 bases, leaving 14 bases between the germline ends. The CDR3 spells CASSPPVSQGTYEQYF. DNA for the CDR3: TGTGCCAGCTCACCACCAGTATCTCAGGGAACCTACGAGCAGTACTTC.

This rearrangement joins TRBV21-1 to TRBJ1-2. TRBV21-1 constitutes a pseudogene. The CDR3 runs to 15 residues. CDR3 sequence reads: CASSTQDGKHYGYTF. The CDR3, as DNA: TGTGCCAGCAGCACCCAGGACGGGAAACACTATGGCTACACCTTC.

The J gene is TRBJ2-2, the V gene TRBV21-1; TRBD2 is the table's D call and was not checked against the DNA. TRBV21-1 corresponds to a pseudogene. The CDR3 has 19 amino acids. CDR3 nucleotide sequence: TGTGCCAGCAGCAAAGGTTGGCTCGGACTAGCGGTTGACACCGGGGAGCTGTTTTTT. It is translated as CASSKGWLGLAVDTGELFF.